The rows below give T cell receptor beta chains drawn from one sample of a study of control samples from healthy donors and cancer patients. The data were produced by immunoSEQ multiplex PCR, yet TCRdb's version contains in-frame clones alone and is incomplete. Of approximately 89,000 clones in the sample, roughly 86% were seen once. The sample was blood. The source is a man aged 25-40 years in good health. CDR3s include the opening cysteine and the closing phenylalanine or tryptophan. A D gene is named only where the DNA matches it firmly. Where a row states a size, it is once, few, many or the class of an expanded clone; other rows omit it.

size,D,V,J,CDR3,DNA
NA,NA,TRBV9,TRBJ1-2,CASSALGGYTF,TGTGCCAGCAGCGCACTAGGAGGCTACACCTTC
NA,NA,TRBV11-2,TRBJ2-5,CASSLESGGGKTQYF,TGTGCCAGCAGCTTAGAGTCCGGGGGTGGAAAGACCCAGTACTTC
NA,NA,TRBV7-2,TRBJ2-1,CASSLDSGSYNEQFF,TGTGCCAGCAGCTTAGATAGCGGTTCCTACAATGAGCAGTTCTTC
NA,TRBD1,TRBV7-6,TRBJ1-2,CASSLGVGTDYGYTF,TGTGCCAGCAGCTTAGGAGTTGGGACAGACTATGGCTACACCTTC
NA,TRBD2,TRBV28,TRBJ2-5,CASSAGGGVETQYF,TGTGCCAGCAGCGCGGGGGGGGGCGTAGAGACCCAGTACTTC
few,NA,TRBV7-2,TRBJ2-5,CASSRGPQETQYF,TGTGCCAGCAGCCGCGGGCCACAAGAGACCCAGTACTTC
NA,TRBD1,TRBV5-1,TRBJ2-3,CASSFISGGGTDTQYF,TGCGCCAGCAGCTTCATCTCAGGGGGCGGGACAGATACGCAGTATTTT
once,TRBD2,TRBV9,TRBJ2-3,CASSGTSGGIDTQYF,TGTGCCAGCAGTGGAACTAGCGGGGGGATCGATACGCAGTATTTT
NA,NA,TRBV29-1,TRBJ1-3,CSVAEAGNTIYF,TGCAGCGTTGCAGAGGCTGGAAACACCATATATTTT
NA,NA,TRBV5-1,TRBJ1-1,CASSLGDNTEAFF,TGCGCCAGCAGCCTCGGGGACAACACTGAAGCTTTCTTT
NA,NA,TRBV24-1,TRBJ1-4,CATSSESNEKLFF,TGTGCCACCAGTTCAGAATCTAATGAAAAACTGTTTTTT
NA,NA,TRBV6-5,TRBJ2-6,CASSSVAERALTF,TGTGCCAGCAGTTCGGTAGCGGAGAGGGCCCTGACTTTC
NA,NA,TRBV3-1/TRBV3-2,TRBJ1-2,CASSQDPGTVYGGYTF,TGTGCCAGCAGCCAAGATCCGGGGACGGTGTACGGCGGCTACACCTTC
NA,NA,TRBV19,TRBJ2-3,CASSKYPSSTDTQYF,TGTGCCAGTAGCAAATACCCTTCAAGCACAGATACGCAGTATTTT
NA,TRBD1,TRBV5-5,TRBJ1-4,CASRVPTGPGEKLFF,TGTGCCAGCAGGGTTCCGACAGGGCCTGGTGAAAAACTGTTTTTT
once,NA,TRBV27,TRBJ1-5,CASSFPQHF,TGTGCCAGCAGTTTCCCCCAGCATTTT
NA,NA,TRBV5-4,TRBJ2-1,CASSPWGGRNEQFF,TGTGCCAGCAGCCCCTGGGGGGGGCGCAATGAGCAGTTCTTC
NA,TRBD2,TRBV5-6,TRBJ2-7,CASSLTSGGLTSYEQYF,TGTGCCAGCAGCTTGACGAGCGGGGGCCTTACCTCCTACGAGCAGTACTTC
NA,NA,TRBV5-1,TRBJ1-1,CASSPPGDTEAFF,TGCGCCAGCAGCCCCCCGGGGGACACTGAAGCTTTCTTT
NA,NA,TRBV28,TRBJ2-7,CASSPSAGDPYEQYF,TGTGCCAGCAGTCCCTCGGCAGGGGACCCCTACGAGCAGTACTTC
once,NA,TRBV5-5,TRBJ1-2,CASSLAAGGYTF,TGTGCCAGCAGCTTGGCGGCCGGTGGCTACACCTTC
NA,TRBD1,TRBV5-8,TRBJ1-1,CASTWTGGSTEAFF,TGTGCCAGCACCTGGACAGGGGGTAGCACTGAAGCTTTCTTT
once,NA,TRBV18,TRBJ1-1,CASSSVGADTEAFF,TGTGCCAGCTCATCTGTGGGCGCGGACACTGAAGCTTTCTTT
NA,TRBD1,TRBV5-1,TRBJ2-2,CASSLTGGATGELFF,TGCGCCAGCAGCTTGACAGGGGGAGCCACCGGGGAGCTGTTTTTT